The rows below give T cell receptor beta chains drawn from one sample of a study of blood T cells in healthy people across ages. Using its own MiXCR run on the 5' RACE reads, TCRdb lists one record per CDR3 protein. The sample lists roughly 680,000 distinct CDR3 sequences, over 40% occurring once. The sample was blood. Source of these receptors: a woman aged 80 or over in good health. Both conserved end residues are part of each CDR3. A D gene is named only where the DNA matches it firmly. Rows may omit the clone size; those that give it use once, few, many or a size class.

CASSLISGGGTDTQYF,TGTGCCAGCAGCCTGATTAGCGGGGGAGGTACAGATACGCAGTATTTT,TRBD2,TRBV7-3,TRBJ2-3,.
CSARPTLIGQFF,TGCAGTGCTAGACCTACACTGATTGGGCAGTTCTTC,.,TRBV20-1,TRBJ2-1,many
CSARGAGSSYEQYF,TGCAGTGCTAGAGGGGCGGGAAGCTCCTACGAGCAGTACTTC,.,TRBV20-1,TRBJ2-7,.
CASSPPTLIRDRNYNEQFF,TGTGCCAGCAGTCCACCAACTTTAATACGTGACAGAAACTACAATGAGCAGTTCTTC,.,TRBV6-2/TRBV6-3,TRBJ2-1,many
CASSRTGLTEAFF,TGTGCCAGCAGTCGTACAGGGTTAACTGAAGCTTTCTTT,.,TRBV11-2,TRBJ1-1,few
CASSSRGRNEKLFF,TGTGCCAGCTCTTCGAGGGGCCGTAATGAAAAACTGTTTTTT,.,TRBV5-5,TRBJ1-4,.
CASRTVAGPTDTQYF,TGCGCCAGCAGAACCGTAGCGGGACCGACAGATACGCAGTATTTT,TRBD2,TRBV5-1,TRBJ2-3,many
CASSPDQGGTQYF,TGCGCCAGCAGCCCAGACCAAGGCGGGACCCAGTACTTC,.,TRBV5-1,TRBJ2-5,.
CASSPGGRIGTGELFF,TGTGCCAGCAGTCCTGGCGGGAGAATTGGCACCGGGGAGCTGTTTTTT,TRBD2,TRBV12-3/TRBV12-4,TRBJ2-2,.
CASSLSPIHEQFF,TGCGCCAGCAGCTTATCCCCTATCCATGAGCAGTTCTTC,.,TRBV5-1,TRBJ2-1,many
CASSGTPQETQYF,TGTGCCAGCAGCGGGACACCCCAAGAGACCCAGTACTTC,.,TRBV7-6,TRBJ2-5,once
CASSLRSQGELYGYTF,TGTGCCAGCAGTTTAAGGTCGCAAGGGGAACTCTATGGCTACACCTTC,.,TRBV28,TRBJ1-2,.
CASSLEAASTSYNSPLHF,TGCGCCAGCAGCTTGGAGGCAGCCTCCACCTCCTATAATTCACCCCTCCACTTT,.,TRBV5-1,TRBJ1-6,many
CAISADRADTDTQYF,TGTGCCATCAGCGCAGACAGGGCCGACACAGATACGCAGTATTTT,TRBD1,TRBV10-3,TRBJ2-3,.
CASSTGQYNEQFF,TGTGCCAGCAGCACGGGACAGTACAATGAGCAGTTCTTC,TRBD1,TRBV14,TRBJ2-1,.
CASSPPSGDTQYF,TGTGCCAGCTCACCACCGAGTGGAGATACGCAGTATTTT,.,TRBV18,TRBJ2-3,few
CASSLDRGGSPLHF,TGTGCCAGCAGCCTCGACAGGGGTGGTTCACCCCTCCACTTT,TRBD1,TRBV7-3,TRBJ1-6,many
CSAERGSSYEQYF,TGCAGTGCCGAGAGGGGGAGCTCCTACGAGCAGTACTTC,.,TRBV20-1,TRBJ2-7,.
CASSLRGRRESTDTQYF,TGTGCCAGCAGCTTAAGGGGCAGGAGGGAGAGCACAGATACGCAGTATTTT,.,TRBV7-8,TRBJ2-3,.
CASTFRGGGYTF,TGTGCCAGCACCTTCCGGGGCGGTGGCTACACCTTC,.,TRBV12-3/TRBV12-4,TRBJ1-2,many
CASGFNGNQPQHF,TGTGCCAGCGGTTTCAACGGCAATCAGCCCCAGCATTTT,.,TRBV12-3/TRBV12-4,TRBJ1-5,.
CASNTLRGNNEQFF,TGTGCCAGCAACACCCTTCGGGGTAACAATGAGCAGTTCTTC,.,TRBV3-1,TRBJ2-1,once
CASSIKDGPLHF,TGTGCCAGCAGCATAAAGGACGGACCCCTCCACTTT,.,TRBV14,TRBJ1-6,.
CASSLAEGSNIQYF,TGTGCCAGCAGCCTAGCGGAGGGGTCGAACATTCAGTACTTC,TRBD2,TRBV7-9,TRBJ2-4,.
CASSLSGSYEQFF,TGTGCCAGCAGTTTATCGGGGAGCTATGAGCAGTTCTTC,.,TRBV27,TRBJ2-1,.
CASSTRQRDTQYF,TGTGCCAGCAGCACCCGACAGAGAGATACGCAGTATTTT,.,TRBV13,TRBJ2-3,.
CAITAGGNEQFF,TGTGCCATCACAGCGGGCGGGAATGAGCAGTTCTTC,.,TRBV10-3,TRBJ2-1,many
CSARSGGQGLSTDTQYF,TGCAGTGCTAGGTCGGGGGGGCAAGGACTTAGCACAGATACGCAGTATTTT,TRBD2,TRBV20-1,TRBJ2-3,many
CASSYSRKRGHNEQFF,TGTGCCAGCAGTTACTCGAGGAAGCGGGGGCACAATGAGCAGTTCTTC,TRBD2,TRBV6-8,TRBJ2-1,.
CASSQDRAEKLFF,TGTGCCAGCAGCCAGGACAGGGCAGAAAAACTGTTTTTT,TRBD1,TRBV12-3/TRBV12-4,TRBJ1-4,many
CASSEPGLSYNEQYF,TGTGCCAGCAGTGAACCGGGACTTTCGTACAATGAGCAGTACTTC,.,TRBV2,TRBJ2-7,.
CASSPWTKQSEQFF,TGTGCCAGCTCACCCTGGACTAAGCAAAGTGAGCAGTTCTTC,.,TRBV18,TRBJ2-1,few
CSALPTSGRSHNEQFF,TGCAGTGCTCTGCCGACTAGCGGGAGGAGCCACAATGAGCAGTTCTTC,TRBD2,TRBV20-1,TRBJ2-1,many
CASSLMLAGQETQYF,TGTGCCAGCAGCTTAATGCTAGCGGGGCAAGAGACCCAGTACTTC,TRBD2,TRBV7-2,TRBJ2-5,.
CASSVASPDTQYF,TGTGCCAGCAGCGTAGCTTCCCCAGATACGCAGTATTTT,.,TRBV9,TRBJ2-3,many
CASNDRGGPYNEQFF,TGTGCCAGTAATGACCGCGGGGGACCCTACAATGAGCAGTTCTTC,TRBD2,TRBV28,TRBJ2-1,many
CASLDHTDTQYF,TGTGCCAGCCTGGACCACACAGATACGCAGTATTTT,.,TRBV12-3/TRBV12-4,TRBJ2-3,.
CASSEGLGGPADEAFF,TGTGCCAGCAGTGAAGGTTTGGGCGGGCCCGCTGATGAAGCTTTCTTT,.,TRBV2,TRBJ1-1,.
CASSERSRSTYNEQFF,TGTGCCAGCTCAGAGAGGTCTCGTAGCACCTACAATGAGCAGTTCTTC,.,TRBV18,TRBJ2-1,few
CSAIEVAVYGQYF,TGCAGTGCTATTGAAGTAGCGGTCTACGGGCAGTACTTC,.,TRBV20-1,TRBJ2-7,many
CAIRGVGNQPQHF,TGTGCCATCAGAGGTGTTGGCAATCAGCCCCAGCATTTT,.,TRBV10-3,TRBJ1-5,few
CASSVVWLFTDTQYF,TGTGCCAGCAGCGTAGTTTGGCTTTTTACAGATACGCAGTATTTT,.,TRBV9,TRBJ2-3,.
CASDTSGRGDEQFF,TGCGCCAGCGACACTAGCGGGAGAGGGGATGAGCAGTTCTTC,TRBD2,TRBV5-1,TRBJ2-1,many
CASSQAGTGSNTQYF,TGCGCCAGCAGCCAAGCCGGGACAGGGTCAAATACGCAGTATTTT,TRBD1,TRBV4-1,TRBJ2-3,once
CSGGLTGLAGELFF,TGCAGCGGTGGATTGACAGGTTTGGCCGGGGAGCTGTTTTTT,.,TRBV29-1,TRBJ2-2,.
CSASSLAAPSSTDTQYF,TGCAGTGCTTCATCGTTAGCGGCCCCTTCTAGCACAGATACGCAGTATTTT,.,TRBV20-1,TRBJ2-3,many
CASSSLPAASSYNEQFF,TGTGCCAGCAGTTCGCTGCCGGCGGCTAGCTCCTACAATGAGCAGTTCTTC,.,TRBV27,TRBJ2-1,many
CATSRDLVTGGNEQYF,TGTGCCACCAGCAGAGATCTAGTGACAGGGGGCAATGAGCAGTACTTC,TRBD1,TRBV15,TRBJ2-5,.